The clone carrying this T cell receptor (beta chain) has a handful of counts. Template switching, a step in the protocol, added a universal primer site, and cDNA carried unique molecular identifiers. TCRdb recomputed calls from the 5' RACE reads with MiXCR, one row per CDR3 protein. This table has hundreds of thousands of distinct CDR3 sequences, over 8.5% appearing once. These data are taken from a study of identical twins. The same sample was also studied in work on yellow fever vaccine responses in identical twins.

The sequenced sample consisted of CD8+ T cells sorted from blood. This receptor was identified in a woman under 30 in good health.

CDR3 nucleotides: TGTGCCAGCAGCTTTCCCAGATGGCCCAACTCCTACGAGCAGTACTTC. Its protein product is CASSFPRWPNSYEQYF. This chain uses TRBV7-9 with TRBJ2-7, with unresolved D. Germline CDR1 is SEHNR and CDR2 is FQNEAQ (reference sequence). This CDR3 has 16 amino acids. Trimming cost V 3 bases and J 0 bases, with 15 bases left between them.